This T cell receptor (beta chain) was identified in a study of blood T cell repertoires in COVID-19. Across the whole study: Material from acute and convalescent COVID-19 was sourced from the United States, Italy and Spain. From T cells, B-cell-depleted T cells, or PBMCs came the material, which was cDNA or gDNA.

This clone occurred once. Losses at the gene ends were 5 bases for V and 0 bases for J; bases not matched to a gene: 1. The germline V gene has CDR1 MNHEY and CDR2 SVGAGI. The CDR3 is 13 residues long. Repertoires were generated with immunoSEQ multiplex PCR, while TCRdb's copy carries only in-frame clones and drops some. The sample has about 120,000 clones, approximately 82% seen once; the top ten hold around 7.5%. The V gene is TRBV6-5, the J gene TRBJ2-7; 7 bases agree with TRBD1. The clonotype originates from a man between 65 and 85 years old with active or convalescent COVID-19. The sequenced sample was peripheral blood. The CDR3 nucleotides are TGTGCCAGCAGTCGACAGGGCTCCTACGAGCAGTACTTC. This gives the protein CASSRQGSYEQYF.